This T cell receptor (beta chain) was sequenced for a study of OX40 agonist ivuxolimab in advanced cancers. J was trimmed by 5 bases and V by 0 bases; bases with no gene match: 4. CDR3 length: 16 residues. Germline-derived CDR1 and CDR2 are LGHNA and YNFKEQ. TCRdb's table, derived via immunoSEQ multiplex PCR, lists solely in-frame clones and lacks some. The data show approximately 76,000 clones, approximately 86% seen once. The sample here was CD4+ or CD8+ T cells sorted from blood, taken in a trial of the OX40 agonist ivuxolimab. The chain uses TRBV4-2 and TRBJ2-3, with 11 bases that match TRBD2. The TCR was taken from an adult with an advanced solid tumor such as melanoma, head and neck, liver or kidney cancer. The DNA for the CDR3 is TGTGCCAGCAGCCAAGATCGAGGACTAGCGGGAGATACGCAGTATTTT. Translated, it gives CASSQDRGLAGDTQYF.